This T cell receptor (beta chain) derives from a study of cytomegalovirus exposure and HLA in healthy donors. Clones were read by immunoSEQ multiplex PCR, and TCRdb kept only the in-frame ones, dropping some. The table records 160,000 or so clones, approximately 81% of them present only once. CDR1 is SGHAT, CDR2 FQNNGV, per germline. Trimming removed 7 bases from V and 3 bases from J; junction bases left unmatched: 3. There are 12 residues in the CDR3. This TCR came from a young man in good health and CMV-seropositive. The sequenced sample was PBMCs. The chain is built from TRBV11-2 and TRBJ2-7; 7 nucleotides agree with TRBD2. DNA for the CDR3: TGTGCCAGCACCCCTAGCGGCTACGAGCAGTACTTC. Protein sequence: CASTPSGYEQYF. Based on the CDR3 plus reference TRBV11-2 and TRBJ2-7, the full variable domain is EAGVAQSPRYKIIEKRQSVAFWCNPISGHATLYWYQQILGQGPKLLIQFQNNGVVDDSQLPKDRFSAERLKGVDSTLKIQPAKLEDSAVYLCASTPSGYEQYFGPGTRLTVT.